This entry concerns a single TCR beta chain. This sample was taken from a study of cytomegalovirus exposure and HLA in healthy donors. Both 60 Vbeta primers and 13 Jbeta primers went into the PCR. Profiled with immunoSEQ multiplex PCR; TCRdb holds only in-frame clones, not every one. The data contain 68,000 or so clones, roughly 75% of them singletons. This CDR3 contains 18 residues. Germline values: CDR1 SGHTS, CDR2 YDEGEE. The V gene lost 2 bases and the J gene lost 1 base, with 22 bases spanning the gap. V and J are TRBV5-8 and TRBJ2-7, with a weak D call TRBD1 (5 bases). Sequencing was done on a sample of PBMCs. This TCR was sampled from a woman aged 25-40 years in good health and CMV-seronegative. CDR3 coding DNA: TGTGCCAGCAGCTTAAGTTGGACACCGTCTCTATCATCCTACGAGCAGTACTTC. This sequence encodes CASSLSWTPSLSSYEQYF.